This TCR beta chain was identified during a study of blood T cell repertoires in COVID-19. In the study overall: Material from acute and convalescent COVID-19 was sourced from the United States, Italy and Spain. PBMCs, B-cell-depleted T cells, or T cells provided the cDNA or gDNA that made up the material.

How the authors handled the data: Scientists estimated how many nucleated cells there were by amplifying reference gene primers. Profiling relied on immunoSEQ multiplex PCR, and the TCRdb table lists in-frame clones only, not all of them. V, J and clone size were drawn from that table, and D and trimming were deduced from the DNA. The data contain about 80,000 clones, around 69% of them seen just once; the ten biggest clones take up 16%. With 7 bases clipped from V and 1 base from J, the junction kept 5 bases outside the gene matches. This CDR3 is built from 13 residues. CDR1 and CDR2 from the germline V gene are SQVTM and ANQGSEA.

The chain links TRBV29-1 to TRBJ2-3; 7 bases align to TRBD1. The specimen sequenced was peripheral blood. This TCR was sampled from a man between 65 and 80 years old with active or convalescent COVID-19. CDR3 loop: CSEGGAGTDTQYF. The CDR3 DNA follows: TGCAGCGAAGGGGGCGCCGGCACAGATACGCAGTATTTT.